This passage covers 28 T cell receptor beta chains from one sample sequenced in a study of tumor-infiltrating lymphocytes in primary liver carcinoma. Priming with a constant-region primer yielded TCR beta cDNA from 450 to 600 ng total RNA. Three-round nested multiplex PCR performed with slightly modified ARM-PCR produced the TCR beta libraries. For 10 cycles apiece, the opening two PCR rounds ran with TRBV1-TRBV30 forward primers and a C-beta reverse primer. TCRdb passed the multiplex PCR reads through MiXCR, listing each CDR3 protein once. Of 90,000 to 150,000 distinct CDR3 sequences in the sample, around 70% were seen once. The tissue used was unsorted bulk material of roughly 17-32 mg. RNA and DNA were co-extracted from it with the AllPrep DNA/RNA mini kit. Sequenced sample: tumor-adjacent normal liver tissue. The receptor set was obtained from a woman aged 60-75 years with primary liver carcinoma and hepatitis B virus infection.

As to this clonotype: A much larger clonotype is one base distant, so this may be a read error. The chain has TRBV30 and TRBJ2-7; D is unresolved. V was pared by 2 bases and J by 4 bases, with 15 bases between. Germline V gives CDR1 GTSNPN, CDR2 SVGIG (reference sequence). The CDR3 spans 14 residues. The chain's CDR3 is CAWSHRINQYEQYF. The CDR3 coding sequence is TGTGCCTGGAGTCATCGGATCAACCAGTACGAGCAGTACTTC.

In regard to this clonotype: Germline and junction disagree at one end, which may indicate a read error. Here the CDR3 reads CASNLAWCLNEQFF. In nucleotides, the CDR3 is TGTGCCAGCAACTTAGCCTGGTGTCTCAACGAGCAGTTCTTC. The rearrangement uses TRBV11-2 and TRBJ2-1, with unresolved D. This CDR3 spans 14 amino acids. CDR1 is SGHAT, CDR2 FQNNGV, per germline.

In this sample, this clonotype turned up a few times. The chain links TRBV28 to TRBJ2-5, with TRBD1 as a possible D gene (6 bases). Trimming pared 6 bases from V and 7 bases from J, leaving 24 bases between. Looked up from germline, CDR1 is MDHEN and CDR2 is SYDVKM. The CDR3 contains 16 residues. In DNA form, the CDR3 reads TGTGCCAGCAGGACCACTCGGACAGCCCTCCGGGGGACCCAGTACTTC. Protein sequence: CASRTTRTALRGTQYF.

Regarding this clonotype: The CDR3 does not close with the conserved phenylalanine or tryptophan, likely indicating a read error. This sequence joins TRBV29-1 and TRBJ2-2, with TRBD1 as a possible D gene (6 bases). Germline V gene lookup returns CDR1 SQVTM and CDR2 ANQGSEA. The CDR3 totals 14 residues. The CDR3 spells CSATGLLNIGELFL. Written as DNA, the CDR3 is TGCAGCGCAACAGGGCTTCTGAACATCGGGGAGCTGTTTCTT.

Note on this clonotype: Likely a read error: the CDR3 ends without its conserved phenylalanine or tryptophan. The V gene is TRBV6-1, the J gene TRBJ2-3, with D unclear. CDR1 and CDR2 from the germline V gene are MNHNS and SASEGT. Trimming shortened V by 6 bases and J by 1 base, and 14 bases separated the two germline ends. This CDR3 is 15 amino acids long. CDR3 sequence reads: CASSGSDGRTDTQYI. The DNA of the CDR3 is TGTGCCAGCAGCGGGTCGGACGGTCGCACAGATACGCAGTATATT.

On this clonotype: The conserved final phenylalanine or tryptophan is absent from the CDR3, which likely points to a read error. The chain links TRBV5-6 to TRBJ2-2; 11 bases align to TRBD2. This CDR3 is built from 19 residues. The germline V gene has CDR1 SGHDT and CDR2 YYEEEE. The CDR3 DNA sequence: TGTGCCAGCAGCCAATTAATAGCGGGAGGGTTGCATGACACAGGGGAGCTGTTTTCT. Its translation is CASSQLIAGGLHDTGELFS.

On this clonotype itself: A read error may produce the germline difference seen at one junction end. J is TRBJ2-3 and V is TRBV5-4, with 10 bases fitting TRBD2. This CDR3 contains 16 residues. Germline CDR1 is SGHNT and CDR2 is YYREEE (reference sequence). The CDR3 protein is CTSSMSGRGRTDTQYF. The CDR3 DNA is TGTACCAGCAGCATGAGCGGGAGGGGTAGGACAGATACGCAGTATTTT.

On this clonotype: With a much larger clone just one base away, this may be a read error. J is TRBJ2-1 and V is TRBV28; TRBD2 is a possible D gene (7 bases). V was trimmed by 7 bases and J by 8 bases, leaving 21 bases between them. The CDR3 spans 15 residues. In germline, CDR1 is MDHEN, CDR2 SYDVKM. CDR3 DNA sequence: TGTGCCAGCAATCCCGTTAGGAGAGGGGGGGATGAGCAGTTCTTC. Residues: CASNPVRRGGDEQFF.

A note on this clonotype: Without the conserved terminal phenylalanine or tryptophan, this CDR3 likely stems from a read error. V gene TRBV11-2 combines with J gene TRBJ1-1; no clear D. The length of the CDR3 is 13 residues. In germline, CDR1 is SGHAT, CDR2 FQNNGV. CDR3: CVSSFHGGTEAFY. DNA of the CDR3: TGCGTCAGCAGCTTTCATGGTGGGACTGAAGCTTTCTAT.

Turning to this clonotype: The conserved phenylalanine or tryptophan is not found at the CDR3 terminus, so this likely reflects a read error. The rearrangement joins TRBV4-1 to TRBJ1-1, with 7 bases identical to TRBD1. In germline, CDR1 is MGHRA, CDR2 YSYEKL. The V gene end was trimmed by 5 bases and the J gene end by 5 bases; junction bases not matched to a gene: 11. The CDR3 has 15 amino acids. The CDR3 DNA sequence: TGCGCCAGCAGCAAAGCTTGGGCACAGGGGACTGAAGCTTTCTTG. This codes for CASSKAWAQGTEAFL.

The table lists this clonotype with a few counts. A much larger clone sits a single nucleotide away, making a read error possible. This chain joins TRBV12-3 or TRBV12-4 and TRBJ2-1; tentatively, D is TRBD2 (6 bases). This CDR3 region has 14 residues. In DNA form, the CDR3 reads TGTGCCAGCAGTTTACGGGAGAGGCCTAATGGGCAGTTCTTC. Its translation is CASSLRERPNGQFF.

About this clonotype itself: One end of the junction does not line up with germline, which may come from a read error. CDR3 loop: CASSQLPGNQSQHF. The CDR3 DNA sequence: TGCGCAAGCAGCCAACTCCCGGGCAATCAGTCCCAGCATTTT. This chain uses TRBV4-1 with TRBJ1-5; D is unresolved. Per germline, CDR1 MGHRA and CDR2 YSYEKL. This CDR3 is 14 amino acids long.

This clonotype has more than one count but fewer than ten. The conserved phenylalanine or tryptophan normally closing the CDR3 is absent here, so this likely arose from a read error. J is TRBJ2-1 and V is TRBV11-2, with D maybe TRBD1 (6 bases). The germline V gene encodes CDR1 SGHAT and CDR2 FQNNGV. The CDR3 runs 15 residues. The CDR3 DNA reads as TGTGCCAGCAGTTTTGGCAGGGGATTCTACAAAGAGCAGTTCCTC. This translates into CASSFGRGFYKEQFL.

This clonotype was seen only a few times. A much larger clone lies a single base off, so this may be a read error. CDR3 bases: TGCAGCTTTGTAATCGGCGATACGCAGTATTTT. Its protein product is CSFVIGDTQYF. J is TRBJ2-3 and V is TRBV29-1; no reliable D call. CDR1 and CDR2 (germline): SQVTM, ANQGSEA. Trimming stripped 8 bases from V and 6 bases from J, with 12 bases between. The CDR3 sequence is 11 residues long.

About this clonotype itself: A much larger clone sits a single nucleotide away, making a read error possible. The chain has TRBV5-1 and TRBJ1-1, with D uncertain. From germline, CDR1 is SGHRS and CDR2 YFSETQ. The CDR3 contains 13 residues. Written as DNA, the CDR3 is TGCGCCAGCACCGCCGTTCTAGGTACTGAAGCTTCCTTT. This gives the protein CASTAVLGTEASF.

Worth noting for this clonotype: A read error may account for a junction end that differs from germline. The J gene is TRBJ2-7, the V gene TRBV28; no reliable D call. In germline, CDR1 is MDHEN, CDR2 SYDVKM. The CDR3 loop spans 13 amino acids. The CDR3 here is CASSMTATYELYF. CDR3 DNA: TGTGCCAGCAGTATGACGGCTACCTACGAGCTGTACTTC.

This clonotype was found many times. The chain carries TRBV28 and TRBJ1-5; D not certain. This CDR3 contains 14 residues. Between the trimmed V and J ends, which lost 2 bases and 1 base, there was a span of 6 bases. Germline V CDR1 and CDR2: MDHEN, SYDVKM. The DNA of the CDR3 is TGTGCCAGCAGTTTAGGCCAGAGCAATCAGCCCCAGCATTTT. It is translated as CASSLGQSNQPQHF.

Of note for this clonotype: Since a much larger clone is just one base distant, this may be a read error. The rearrangement uses TRBV28 and TRBJ2-1; TRBD2 matches 11 bases. Losses at the gene ends were 7 bases for V and 6 bases for J; bases not matched to a gene: 11. Germline values: CDR1 MDHEN, CDR2 SYDVKM. There are 16 residues in the CDR3. The CDR3 DNA sequence: TGTGCCAGCAAACCCCCGGGACTAGCGGTATGCAATGAGCAGTTCTTC. Translated, it gives CASKPPGLAVCNEQFF.

Remarks on this clonotype: Its ends do not fully match the called genes, so a read error is possible. This chain uses TRBV5-4 with TRBJ1-1, with D unclear. Looked up from germline, CDR1 is SGHNT and CDR2 is YYREEE (reference sequence). This CDR3 is built from 15 residues. The CDR3: CASSLYQRRNPEALF. CDR3 nucleotide sequence: TGTGCCAGCAGCTTGTACCAGAGGAGGAACCCTGAAGCTTTATTT.

This clonotype came up many times. This chain uses TRBV6-1 with TRBJ1-1; a weak D match, TRBD1 (6 bases). The CDR3 runs to 13 residues. Trimming took off 7 bases at V and 7 bases at J, with 16 bases between the two ends. Germline CDR1 is MNHNS and CDR2 is SASEGT. The DNA for the CDR3 is TGTGCCAGCAACTTCGCTGAGGGGGGTGAAGCTTTCTTT. Translated: CASNFAEGGEAFF.

The table lists this clonotype with a few counts. The chain combines TRBV28 with TRBJ1-2; TRBD1 matches at 9 bases. V lost 3 bases to trimming and J lost 5 bases; unmatched junction nucleotides: 7. Germline V gives CDR1 MDHEN, CDR2 SYDVKM. CDR3 size: 15 residues. The CDR3 sequence is CASSFLTGGRYGYTF. CDR3 nucleotides: TGTGCCAGCAGTTTCCTGACAGGGGGGAGGTATGGCTACACCTTC.

This clonotype showed up just a few times. Since a much larger clone is just one base distant, this may be a read error. J is TRBJ2-2 and V is TRBV10-3, with 7 bases matching TRBD2. This CDR3 is 13 amino acids long. Looked up from germline, CDR1 is ENHRY and CDR2 is SYGVKD. CDR3 region: CAIAGDYTGEPFF. The DNA for the CDR3 is TGTGCCATTGCTGGGGACTACACCGGGGAGCCGTTTTTT.

The chain is built from TRBV11-2 and TRBJ2-7; TRBD2 might be the D (5 bases). V was clipped by 1 base and J by 8 bases, with 18 bases between them. CDR1 is SGHAT and CDR2 is FQNNGV in the germline V gene. CDR3 length equals 15 residues. The CDR3 protein is CASSLGRELVPKQYF. The CDR3 DNA reads as TGTGCCAGCAGCTTAGGTAGGGAACTAGTTCCCAAGCAGTACTTC.

Details on this clonotype: Germline is not matched at one junction end, which may reflect a read error. This chain joins TRBV29-1 and TRBJ2-7; the match to TRBD2 covers 7 bases. The germline CDR1 and CDR2 sequences are SQVTM and ANQGSEA. The CDR3 extends over 17 amino acids. The CDR3 sequence: CNVGGHMAGALSYEQYF. Here the CDR3 DNA reads TGCAACGTTGGGGGTCACATGGCGGGAGCCCTCTCCTACGAGCAGTACTTC.

This clonotype was observed many times. This sequence joins TRBV28 and TRBJ2-5, with a tentative D call TRBD1 (6 bases). The CDR3 has 14 amino acids. V was trimmed by 7 bases and J by 2 bases, leaving 14 bases between them. CDR1 MDHEN and CDR2 SYDVKM come from the germline V gene. DNA of the CDR3: TGTGCCAGCACCGAAGACAGGCGACAAGAGACCCAGTACTTC. Its translation: CASTEDRRQETQYF. The complete variable domain, with remaining parts taken from reference TRBV28 and TRBJ2-5, reads DVKVTQSSRYLVKRTGEKVFLECVQDMDHENMFWYRQDPGLGLRLIYFSYDVKMKEKGDIPEGYSVSREKKERFSLILESASTNQTSMYLCASTEDRRQETQYFGPGTRLLVL.

A remark on this clonotype: The CDR3 ends on some other residue instead of the conserved phenylalanine or tryptophan, so this is likely a read error. The DNA is left out, because the CDR3 cannot be placed on it with certainty; the CDR3 is given as TCRdb lists it. The chain carries TRBV28 and TRBJ2-2; the table gives TRBD2 as D, unverified against the DNA. Germline CDR1 and CDR2: MDHEN and SYDVKM. Including both end residues, the CDR3 is 16 amino acids long. This CDR3 reads CASTRRDLHPTGELFL.

This clonotype has at least ten counts. One end of the junction does not line up with germline, which may come from a read error. The chain links TRBV6-5 to TRBJ1-5; 7 bases match TRBD1. The CDR3 runs to 16 residues. CDR1 and CDR2 from the germline V gene are MNHEY and SVGAGI. Here the CDR3 DNA reads TGTGCCGGCAGCCTCCGGGGACCCAGGGGGTATCAGCCCCAGCATTTT. Translating it yields CAGSLRGPRGYQPQHF.

With regard to this clonotype: One end of the junction does not line up with germline, which may come from a read error. V usage is TRBV11-2 and J usage is TRBJ2-5; weak D call: TRBD2 (6 bases). This CDR3 has 15 amino acids. Germline-derived CDR1 and CDR2 are SGHAT and FQNNGV. The CDR3 nucleotides are TGTGTCAGCAGTACCCTGGGACTCGCAGGAGAGACCAAGTACTTC. The encoded protein is CVSSTLGLAGETKYF.